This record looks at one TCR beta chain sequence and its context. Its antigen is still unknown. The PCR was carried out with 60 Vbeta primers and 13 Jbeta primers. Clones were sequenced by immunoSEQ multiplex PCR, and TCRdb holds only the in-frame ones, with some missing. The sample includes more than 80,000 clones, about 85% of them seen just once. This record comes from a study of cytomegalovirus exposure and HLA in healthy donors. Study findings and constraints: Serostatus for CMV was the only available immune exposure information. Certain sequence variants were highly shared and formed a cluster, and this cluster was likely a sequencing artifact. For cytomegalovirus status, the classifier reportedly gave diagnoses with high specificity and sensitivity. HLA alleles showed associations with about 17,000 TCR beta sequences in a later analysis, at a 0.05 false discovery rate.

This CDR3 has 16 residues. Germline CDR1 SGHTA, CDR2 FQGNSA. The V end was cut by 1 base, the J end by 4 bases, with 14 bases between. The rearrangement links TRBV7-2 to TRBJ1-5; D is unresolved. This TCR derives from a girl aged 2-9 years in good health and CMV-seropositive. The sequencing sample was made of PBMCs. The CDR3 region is CASSLVRHEINQPQHF. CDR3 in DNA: TGTGCCAGCAGCTTAGTTCGACACGAGATTAATCAGCCCCAGCATTTT.